The 6 T cell receptor beta chains below were found in one sample sequenced in a study of blood T cell repertoires in COVID-19. Produced via immunoSEQ multiplex PCR; TCRdb's table is partial and in-frame only. The repertoire holds tens of thousands of clones, about three quarters seen once, with approximately 52% in the top ten. Sequenced input: peripheral blood. All receptors derive from a woman older than 75 with acute or convalescent COVID-19.

In the case of this clone: The sample carries other DNA sequences with the same CDR3. The rearrangement links TRBV6-4 to TRBJ2-3; D is unresolved. Trimming stripped 4 bases from V and 0 bases from J, with 8 bases between. The CDR3 has 14 residues. CDR1 and CDR2 from the germline V gene are MRHNA and SNTAGT. The chain's CDR3 is CASSASTSTDTQYF. CDR3 nucleotide sequence: TGTGCCAGCAGTGCCTCGACTAGCACAGATACGCAGTATTTT.

The rearrangement uses TRBV18 and TRBJ1-5; 7 bases align to TRBD1. The J segment lost 1 base and the V segment lost 4 bases, leaving 7 bases of the junction unmatched. Germline V gene sequence: CDR1 KGHSH, CDR2 LQKENI. The CDR3 length is 16 residues. The CDR3 loop reads CASSQTGTGSNQPQHF. CDR3 bases: TGTGCCAGCTCACAGACAGGGACGGGCAGCAATCAGCCCCAGCATTTT.

This clone showed up just a few times. The chain has TRBV19 and TRBJ2-7; TRBD2 matches 11 bases. CDR1 is LNHDA, CDR2 SQIVND, per germline (reference sequence). CDR3 length: 15 residues. V lost 6 bases and J lost 2; bases outside the gene matches: 6. Here the CDR3 reads CASSSGTSGTYEQYF. Here the CDR3 DNA reads TGTGCCAGTAGCAGTGGGACTAGCGGAACCTACGAGCAGTACTTC.

This chain uses TRBV27 with TRBJ2-3; 9 nucleotides align to TRBD1. V was pared by 6 bases and J by 5 bases, with 6 bases of the junction left unmatched. Germline lookup yields CDR1 MNHEY and CDR2 SMNVEV (reference sequence). This CDR3 region has 14 residues. Here the CDR3 DNA reads TGTGCCAGCAGCAAACAGGGGGCGAGAGATACGCAGTATTTT. Its protein product is CASSKQGARDTQYF.

CDR3 nucleotide sequence: TGTGCCTGGAAAGAGGGAACCGGGACTAGCGGGAGGAGGGGGTACAATGAGCAGTTCTTC. It specifies CAWKEGTGTSGRRGYNEQFF. The chain uses TRBV30 and TRBJ2-1, with 15 bases fitting TRBD2. The V and J ends lost 4 bases and 4 bases, in that order; junction bases with no gene match: 17. Germline V gives CDR1 GTSNPN, CDR2 SVGIG (reference sequence). This CDR3 comprises 20 residues.

The chain employs TRBV18 and TRBJ2-5; D possibly corresponds to TRBD1 (5 bases). The CDR3 totals 14 residues. Germline loops: CDR1 KGHSH, CDR2 LQKENI. The V end lost 6 bases, the J end lost 3 bases, and 14 bases lay between the germline ends. The CDR3 coding sequence is TGTGCCAGCTCCTATACGTCGACAGAAGAGACCCAGTACTTC. Translated, it gives CASSYTSTEETQYF. Drawing the rest from reference TRBV18 and TRBJ2-5, the complete variable domain is NAGVMQNPRHLVRRRGQEARLRCSPMKGHSHVYWYRQLPEEGLKFMVYLQKENIIDESGMPKERFSAEFPKEGPSILRIQQVVRGDSAAYFCASSYTSTEETQYFGPGTRLLVL.